The 7 T cell receptor beta chains presented below share a single source sample, sequenced in a study of blood T cell repertoires in COVID-19. TCRdb keeps only in-frame clones here, not all; method: immunoSEQ multiplex PCR. The data show fewer than 120,000 clones, around 89% seen once. The sequenced sample consisted of peripheral blood. The source of these receptors is a woman aged 50 to 60 with acute or convalescent COVID-19.

The chain recombines TRBV7-2 with TRBJ1-1; TRBD1 is a possible D gene (6 bases). From germline, CDR1 is SGHTA and CDR2 FQGNSA. The CDR3 runs 15 residues. The V and J ends lost 0 bases and 4 bases respectively, with 12 bases between them. The CDR3 is CASSLAGAGATEAFF. CDR3 bases: TGTGCCAGCAGCTTAGCGGGGGCGGGGGCCACTGAAGCTTTCTTT.

The V and J genes are TRBV5-5 and TRBJ2-7; 11 bases line up with TRBD2. From germline, CDR1 is SGHKS and CDR2 YYEKEE (reference sequence). J lost 4 bases, V lost 0 bases, and 3 bases had no gene match. This CDR3 comprises 15 residues. The CDR3 here is CASSLGPSGRYEQYF. The CDR3 DNA reads as TGTGCCAGCAGCTTGGGTCCTAGCGGGAGGTACGAGCAGTACTTC.

In DNA form, the CDR3 reads TGTGCCAGCAGCGGGGGGACAGGGCGCTCCTACGAGCAGTACTTC. Protein product: CASSGGTGRSYEQYF. The chain is built from TRBV5-8 and TRBJ2-7; 9 nucleotides line up with TRBD1. This CDR3 has 15 residues. In germline, CDR1 is SGHTS, CDR2 YDEGEE. The trim removed 4 bases at V and 0 bases at J, leaving 5 bases unmatched.

The rearrangement joins TRBV7-9 to TRBJ2-3; TRBD1 might be the D (7 bases). Germline-derived CDR1 and CDR2 are SEHNR and FQNEAQ (reference sequence). This CDR3 region has 15 residues. V lost 6 bases, J lost 4 bases, and 17 bases lay in between. CDR3 protein: CASRGGGGAADTQYF. The CDR3 coding sequence is TGTGCCAGCAGAGGGGGCGGCGGGGCCGCAGATACGCAGTATTTT.

The rearrangement joins TRBV5-1 to TRBJ2-2; 7 nucleotides line up with TRBD2. After removal of 2 bases from V and 3 bases from J, the junction contained 10 bases not matched to a gene. From germline, CDR1 is SGHRS and CDR2 YFSETQ. This CDR3 is 17 amino acids long. The CDR3 region is CASSFYGARGDTGELFF. CDR3 nucleotide sequence: TGCGCCAGCAGCTTTTATGGAGCCCGGGGGGACACCGGGGAGCTGTTTTTT.

V and J are TRBV2 and TRBJ2-7; the match to TRBD1 covers 10 bases. The J segment lost 3 bases and the V segment lost 6 bases, leaving 5 bases of the junction unmatched. CDR1 is SNHLY and CDR2 is FYNNEI in the germline V gene. The length of the CDR3 is 14 residues. In DNA form, the CDR3 reads TGTGCCAGCAGATACCGGGACAGGGGCTACGAGCAGTACTTC. Its protein product is CASRYRDRGYEQYF.

The chain joins TRBV19 to TRBJ1-1; 10 bases align to TRBD1. V lost 9 bases and J lost 6; bases outside the gene matches: 13. The CDR3 is made up of 15 amino acids. Germline CDR1 is LNHDA and CDR2 is SQIVND (reference sequence). CDR3: CASAQATGGMAEAFF. CDR3 sequence (DNA): TGTGCCAGCGCGCAGGCGACAGGGGGCATGGCTGAAGCTTTCTTT. The entire variable domain, with the rest obtained from reference TRBV19 and TRBJ1-1, is as follows: DGGITQSPKYLFRKEGQNVTLSCEQNLNHDAMYWYRQDPGQGLRLIYYSQIVNDFQKGDIAEGYSVSREKKESFPLTVTSAQKNPTAFYLCASAQATGGMAEAFFGQGTRLTVV.